What follows are 24 T cell receptor beta chains derived from one specimen sequenced in a study of T cell repertoires in aging, cancer and after chemotherapy. TCR beta rearrangements were amplified from peripheral blood genomic DNA. Multiplex touch-down PCR with TRB-A/B primers amplified rearranged V-D-J TRB sequences. TCRdb redid the calling of the multiplex PCR reads with MiXCR, one entry per CDR3 protein. This repertoire shows under 500 distinct CDR3 sequences, 30% to 50% found once; its top ten account for approximately 35%. The material sequenced was blood. The receptors here all came from a human donor with a blood cancer.

In its sample, this clonotype ranks as large. The gene calls are TRBV5-4 and TRBJ2-1; perhaps D is TRBD1 or TRBD2 (6 bases each). The V end lost 4 bases, the J end lost 9 bases, and 17 bases lay between the germline ends. From germline, CDR1 is SGHNT and CDR2 YYREEE (reference sequence). The CDR3 spans 14 residues. For the CDR3, the DNA is TGTGCCAGCAGCCCCCCCTACAGGGAGGCTGAGCAGTTCTTC. This codes for CASSPPYREAEQFF.

As regards this clonotype: This sequence may be a read error, since a much larger clone differs from it by one base. The chain links TRBV10-3 to TRBJ1-5; maybe TRBD1 (5 bases). The CDR3 sequence is 15 residues long. Germline assignment: CDR1 ENHRY and CDR2 SYGVKD. The CDR3 nucleotides are TGTGACATCAGTGAGTACGGGGGAAGTGGTCAGCCCCAGCATTTT. This sequence encodes CDISEYGGSGQPQHF.

By share of the sample, this clonotype is large (0.1 to 1%). This chain links TRBV12-3 or TRBV12-4 with TRBJ2-5; 7 bases line up with TRBD1. CDR3 length: 14 residues. J lost 4 bases, V lost 3 bases, and 5 bases had no gene match. CDR3 loop: CASSFKGAVETQYF. The CDR3 coding sequence is TGTGCCAGCAGTTTTAAGGGGGCCGTAGAGACCCAGTACTTC.

The chain joins TRBV7-3 to TRBJ1-1, with D perhaps matching TRBD1 (5 bases). Trimming removed 2 bases from V and 5 bases from J, with 9 bases in between. This CDR3 contains 13 residues. From germline, CDR1 is SGHTA and CDR2 FQGTGA. This CDR3 reads CASSLRRGTEAFF. CDR3 coding DNA: TGTGCCAGCAGCTTACGGAGGGGAACTGAAGCTTTCTTT.

The rearrangement links TRBV10-3 to TRBJ2-5; TRBD1 aligns across 8 bases. J was trimmed by 2 bases and V by 6 bases; bases with no gene match: 8. This CDR3 region has 15 residues. The germline CDR1 and CDR2 sequences are ENHRY and SYGVKD. The DNA for the CDR3 is TGTGCCATCAGGGGGACAGGAGACTATCAAGAGACCCAGTACTTC. As protein: CAIRGTGDYQETQYF.

Judged by abundance, this clonotype is medium-sized. The rearrangement links TRBV5-1 to TRBJ1-2; 7 bases are a match to TRBD1. V shed 0 bases, J shed 4 bases, and the junction held 3 bases outside the gene matches. Germline CDR1 is SGHRS and CDR2 is YFSETQ. This CDR3 has 14 residues. CDR3 DNA: TGCGCCAGCAGCTTGGAGGGGGCGACCTATGGCTACACCTTC. Its protein product is CASSLEGATYGYTF. Full variable domain (missing parts from reference TRBV5-1 and TRBJ1-2): KAGVTQTPRYLIKTRGQQVTLSCSPISGHRSVSWYQQTPGQGLQFLFEYFSETQRNKGNFPGRFSGRQFSNSRSEMNVSTLELGDSALYLCASSLEGATYGYTFGSGTRLTVV.

This clonotype is termed hyperexpanded. The CDR3 DNA reads as TGTGCCAGCACGGGCGGAAACACCGGGGAGCTGTTTTTT. Translation: CASTGGNTGELFF. The rearrangement links TRBV5-4 to TRBJ2-2; the D is unclear. The germline V gene has CDR1 SGHNT and CDR2 YYREEE (reference sequence). There are 13 residues in the CDR3. The V and J ends lost 6 bases and 2 bases respectively, with 8 bases between them.

This clonotype is judged large (0.1 to 1%). The chain links TRBV20-1 to TRBJ2-3, with 11 bases lining up with TRBD2. The CDR3 covers 15 residues. Per the germline V gene, CDR1 is DFQATT and CDR2 is SNEGSKA (reference sequence). V was pared by 3 bases and J by 2 bases, with 4 bases of the junction left unmatched. CDR3 residues: CSARATSGITDTQYF. DNA of the CDR3: TGCAGTGCTAGGGCGACTAGCGGGATCACAGATACGCAGTATTTT.

This sequence joins TRBV5-5 and TRBJ1-2; weak D call: TRBD1 (6 bases). The CDR3 has 13 amino acids. The V and J ends lost 3 bases and 6 bases respectively, with 12 bases between them. The germline CDR1 and CDR2 sequences are SGHKS and YYEKEE (reference sequence). This CDR3 is CASSSDRLDGYTF. As DNA, the CDR3 is TGTGCCAGCAGCTCCGACAGGCTAGATGGCTACACCTTC.

By share of the sample, this clonotype is medium-sized. This chain connects TRBV7-2 to TRBJ1-5; D is undetermined. Trimming removed 1 base at V and 7 bases at J, with 8 bases between. This CDR3 is built from 13 residues. In germline, CDR1 is SGHTA, CDR2 FQGNSA. The CDR3, as DNA: TGTGCCAGCAGCTTAGGGGGATTGCAGCCCCAGCATTTT. Translated: CASSLGGLQPQHF.

This clonotype is large (0.1 to 1%) by share. The chain has TRBV5-4 and TRBJ1-1, with TRBD1 matching over 7 bases. Germline CDR1 reads SGHNT; CDR2 reads YYREEE (reference sequence). The CDR3 consists of 13 residues. With V trimmed by 4 bases and J by 4 bases, 4 bases remained unmatched. CDR3: CASSITGATEAFF. In DNA form, the CDR3 reads TGTGCCAGCAGCATTACAGGGGCCACTGAAGCTTTCTTT.

The chain is built from TRBV18 and TRBJ2-3; 9 bases align to TRBD2. The germline V gene has CDR1 KGHSH and CDR2 LQKENI. Unmatched junction bases numbered 2, after V lost 0 bases and J lost 4 bases. This CDR3 spans 15 amino acids. CDR3 region: CASSPPSGSPDTQYF. The CDR3 nucleotides read TGTGCCAGCTCACCACCTAGCGGGAGCCCAGATACGCAGTATTTT.

This clonotype is termed large (0.1 to 1%). The chain employs TRBV20-1 and TRBJ1-2; 7 positions match TRBD1. CDR1 DFQATT and CDR2 SNEGSKA come from the germline V gene (reference sequence). V dropped 4 bases and J dropped 6; count of bases not matched to a gene: 8. The CDR3 is 13 residues long. CDR3 residues: CSATRDSVNGYTF. DNA for the CDR3: TGCAGTGCTACCCGGGACAGTGTTAATGGCTACACCTTC.

This clonotype is classed as large. The chain recombines TRBV27 with TRBJ2-7, with TRBD1 matching 7 bases. The CDR3 runs to 13 residues. Losses at the gene ends were 3 bases for V and 2 bases for J; bases not matched to a gene: 1. The V gene's germline CDR1 is MNHEY and CDR2 SMNVEV (reference sequence). This CDR3 is CASSLGQPYEQYF. The CDR3 nucleotides read TGTGCCAGCAGTTTGGGACAGCCCTACGAGCAGTACTTC.

Sample share makes this clonotype large. The rearrangement links TRBV27 to TRBJ2-7; the match to TRBD1 covers 12 bases. Germline V gene data show CDR1 as MNHEY and CDR2 as SMNVEV (reference sequence). The CDR3 is 14 residues long. The trim removed 3 bases at V and 5 bases at J, leaving 2 bases unmatched. The chain's CDR3 is CASSLGQGADEQYF. CDR3 nucleotides: TGTGCCAGCAGTTTGGGACAGGGGGCAGACGAGCAGTACTTC.

This clonotype is classed as hyperexpanded (1% or more). The genes are TRBV11-1 and TRBJ2-1; 10 bases are a match to TRBD2. Losses at the gene ends were 5 bases for V and 0 bases for J; bases not matched to a gene: 4. The germline V gene encodes CDR1 SGHAT and CDR2 FQDESV (reference sequence). The CDR3 length is 16 residues. Here the CDR3 DNA reads TGTGCCAGCAGCCTTACTAGCGGGGACTCCTACAATGAGCAGTTCTTC. Its protein product is CASSLTSGDSYNEQFF. Drawing the rest from reference TRBV11-1 and TRBJ2-1, the complete variable domain is EAEVAQSPRYKITEKSQAVAFWCDPISGHATLYWYRQILGQGPELLVQFQDESVVDDSQLPKDRFSAERLKGVDSTLKIQPAELGDSAMYLCASSLTSGDSYNEQFFGPGTRLTVL.

In the case of this clonotype: A read error may explain this, as a much larger clone is one base away. This chain connects TRBV2 to TRBJ1-3; D unresolved. CDR1 SNHLY and CDR2 FYNNEI come from the germline V gene. The CDR3 runs 15 residues. The CDR3: CGSSALLLRGNTIYF. The CDR3 DNA reads as TGTGGCAGCAGTGCACTTCTCCTTCGGGGAAACACCATATATTTT.

This sequence joins TRBV6-1 and TRBJ2-2; D is uncertain. The CDR3 extends over 15 amino acids. Trimming cost V 5 bases and J 4 bases, with 14 bases left between them. Germline V gives CDR1 MNHNS, CDR2 SASEGT. CDR3: CASSYSRHFTGELFF. DNA for the CDR3: TGTGCCAGCAGTTACTCGAGACATTTCACCGGGGAGCTGTTTTTT.

This clonotype is medium-sized within its sample. This rearrangement joins TRBV7-9 to TRBJ2-1, with D tentatively TRBD2 (6 bases). This CDR3 contains 16 residues. Trimming took off 2 bases at V and 11 bases at J, with 22 bases between the two ends. Germline CDR1 is SEHNR and CDR2 is FQNEAQ (reference sequence). CDR3 sequence reads: CASSLPVRGASEKQFF. As DNA, the CDR3 is TGTGCCAGCAGCTTACCGGTGCGCGGGGCATCCGAGAAGCAGTTCTTC.

This clonotype is labeled as medium-sized. The chain employs TRBV28 and TRBJ2-7, with unresolved D. Germline V gene data show CDR1 as MDHEN and CDR2 as SYDVKM. Trimming cost V 3 bases and J 2 bases, with 8 bases left between them. This CDR3 is built from 13 residues. CDR3 sequence: CASSLWGTYEQYF. In DNA form, the CDR3 reads TGTGCCAGCAGTTTGTGGGGTACCTACGAGCAGTACTTC.

The V call is TRBV20-1, the J call TRBJ2-5; 10 nucleotides match TRBD2. V shed 3 bases and J 5 bases; nucleotides not matched to a gene: 9. The CDR3 contains 15 residues. Germline assignment: CDR1 DFQATT and CDR2 SNEGSKA (reference sequence). The CDR3 nucleotides read TGCAGTGCTAGCAAGCGGGGGGGCCTTACGGAGACCCAGTACTTC. Amino acids: CSASKRGGLTETQYF.

This clonotype counts as large (0.1 to 1%). The chain employs TRBV13 and TRBJ2-7; D is possibly TRBD1 or TRBD2 (6 bases each). V was clipped by 6 bases and J by 3 bases, with 27 bases between them. Germline values: CDR1 PRHDT, CDR2 FYEKMQ (reference sequence). The CDR3 extends over 18 amino acids. Here the CDR3 DNA reads TGTGCCAGCAGACAGAGGGGGACGGGGGTTGGTTTCGTCTACGAGCAGTACTTC. Encoded protein: CASRQRGTGVGFVYEQYF.

This chain links TRBV30 with TRBJ1-4; the match to TRBD1 covers 7 bases. V gave up 5 bases and J gave up 2 bases; unmatched junction bases: 5. Germline V gives CDR1 GTSNPN, CDR2 SVGIG (reference sequence). CDR3 length: 14 amino acids. This CDR3 is CAWDRVATNEKLFF. The CDR3 DNA is TGTGCCTGGGACAGGGTAGCGACTAATGAAAAACTGTTTTTT.

The V call is TRBV7-3, the J call TRBJ2-1, with a weak D call TRBD2 (6 bases). There are 15 residues in the CDR3. With 5 bases removed from V and 0 bases from J, the gap between germline ends came to 11 bases. Germline CDR1 is SGHTA and CDR2 is FQGTGA. The CDR3 nucleotides are TGTGCCAGCAGCCCCGGCGGGGACTCCTACAATGAGCAGTTCTTC. This codes for CASSPGGDSYNEQFF.